Presented here are 18 T cell receptor beta chains from one specimen sequenced in a study of blood T cells in healthy people across ages. The authors ran a second PCR of roughly 6 to 12 cycles using a sample-barcoded 5' primer and a J-beta primer mix. TCRdb recomputed calls from the 5' RACE reads with MiXCR, one row per CDR3 protein. Of over 1.5 million distinct CDR3 sequences listed, about 50% are singletons. Sequenced sample: blood. All receptors derive from a woman between 40 and 55 years old in good health.

This clonotype was seen a few times. The chain joins TRBV29-1 to TRBJ2-5; unclear D gene. The germline CDR1 and CDR2 sequences are SQVTM and ANQGSEA. The CDR3 has 13 residues. The ends were cut back, 1 base at V and 5 bases at J, with 11 bases in the middle. The chain's CDR3 is CSVEVIVQETQYF. The CDR3 nucleotides read TGCAGCGTTGAAGTAATAGTCCAGGAGACCCAGTACTTC. Filled out from reference TRBV29-1 and TRBJ2-5, the complete variable domain reads SAVISQKPSRDICQRGTSLTIQCQVDSQVTMMFWYRQQPGQSLTLIATANQGSEATYESGFVIDKFPISRPNLTFSTLTVSNMSPEDSSIYLCSVEVIVQETQYFGPGTRLLVL.

This clonotype was observed a few times. V usage is TRBV11-2 and J usage is TRBJ2-7, with 9 positions matching TRBD2. This CDR3 is built from 19 residues. V shed 6 bases and J 3 bases; nucleotides not matched to a gene: 21. Germline CDR1 SGHAT, CDR2 FQNNGV. The CDR3 DNA reads as TGTGCCAGCAGTAGTCCCCCCGGCGGGGGGGCGAAGAATTACTACGAGCAGTACTTC. Translating gives CASSSPPGGGAKNYYEQYF.

This sequence joins TRBV12-3 or TRBV12-4 and TRBJ2-5, with no clear D. V was clipped by 5 bases and J by 3 bases, with 10 bases between them. CDR3 length: 13 amino acids. As DNA, the CDR3 is TGTGCCAGCAGTGTGGGTAACAAAGAGACCCAGTACTTC. This translates into CASSVGNKETQYF.

The chain couples TRBV27 to TRBJ1-1, with D perhaps TRBD1 (5 bases). Trimming shortened V by 11 bases and J by 3 bases, and 19 bases separated the two germline ends. The V gene's germline CDR1 is MNHEY and CDR2 SMNVEV (reference sequence). The CDR3 spans 14 residues. The DNA of the CDR3 is TGTGCCTCTCAAGTAGGCTTAGGGGACACTGAAGCTTTCTTT. It specifies CASQVGLGDTEAFF.

The V gene is TRBV5-1, the J gene TRBJ2-5; 7 bases agree with TRBD2. Germline values: CDR1 SGHRS, CDR2 YFSETQ. Trimming took 0 bases from V and 2 from J; bases not matched to a gene: 7. The CDR3 contains 16 residues. CDR3 DNA sequence: TGCGCCAGCAGCTTGGCCGGTGCTAGCGGTCAAGAGACCCAGTACTTC. Residues: CASSLAGASGQETQYF.

This clonotype was seen more than once but under ten times. The chain uses TRBV10-3 and TRBJ2-7; D call uncertain. This CDR3 spans 14 amino acids. Germline V lookup: CDR1 ENHRY, CDR2 SYGVKD. Trimming took 5 bases from V and 2 from J, leaving 13 bases between them. CDR3 region: CAISPHTRAYEQYF. DNA of the CDR3: TGTGCCATCAGTCCCCACACAAGAGCCTACGAGCAGTACTTC.

The chain employs TRBV5-6 and TRBJ2-4; D is uncertain. The end of the DNA fits TRBJ2-7 better, so the J call may be wrong. This CDR3 has 13 residues. Germline V lookup: CDR1 SGHDT, CDR2 YYEEEE. The CDR3 protein is CASSLIVSNEQYF. The DNA of the CDR3 is TGTGCCAGCAGCTTGATAGTGTCGAACGAGCAGTACTTC.

This rearrangement joins TRBV29-1 to TRBJ2-5, with a tentative D call TRBD1 (5 bases). The CDR3 spans 12 residues. The germline CDR1 and CDR2 sequences are SQVTM and ANQGSEA. V was trimmed by 6 bases and J by 11 bases, leaving 19 bases between them. CDR3 loop: CSVPKGFNEQYF. CDR3 sequence (DNA): TGCAGCGTCCCGAAGGGGTTTAATGAGCAGTACTTC.

The genes are TRBV20-1 and TRBJ2-5; 12 positions agree with TRBD2. Trimming cost V 5 bases and J 7 bases; bases outside gene matches: 11. This CDR3 spans 15 amino acids. Germline values: CDR1 DFQATT, CDR2 SNEGSKA (reference sequence). The CDR3 DNA sequence: TGCAGTGCTCCACGGACTAGCGGGGCTAGGGGGACCCAGTACTTC. It yields the protein CSAPRTSGARGTQYF.

This clonotype was recorded a few times. The chain is built from TRBV6-5 and TRBJ1-5, with D perhaps matching TRBD1 (5 bases). CDR3 length equals 14 residues. The V gene lost 1 base and the J gene lost 5 bases, with 9 bases spanning the gap. Germline values: CDR1 MNHEY, CDR2 SVGAGI. CDR3 nucleotide sequence: TGTGCCAGCAGTTACTTGAGGGGAGATCAGCCCCAGCATTTT. Amino acid sequence: CASSYLRGDQPQHF.

This clonotype was observed a handful of times. This rearrangement joins TRBV2 to TRBJ1-2, with TRBD1 matching 7 bases. With 6 bases clipped from V and 3 bases from J, the junction kept 7 bases outside the gene matches. CDR3 size: 14 residues. Germline V gene data show CDR1 as SNHLY and CDR2 as FYNNEI. In nucleotides, the CDR3 is TGTGCCAGCAGCCTGACAGGGTGGGACTATGGCTACACCTTC. This codes for CASSLTGWDYGYTF.

The gene calls are TRBV20-1 and TRBJ1-5; D perhaps matches TRBD1 (5 bases). The CDR3 extends over 17 amino acids. Germline lookup yields CDR1 DFQATT and CDR2 SNEGSKA (reference sequence). V lost 3 bases and J 0 bases, leaving 18 bases between the germline ends. The CDR3 here is CSASRDGGTYSNQPQHF. DNA of the CDR3: TGCAGTGCTAGTCGGGACGGGGGAACTTATAGCAATCAGCCCCAGCATTTT.

As for this clonotype: The junction differs from germline at one of its ends, possibly a read error. The chain employs TRBV7-7 and TRBJ2-5; 8 bases match TRBD2. This CDR3 is 16 amino acids long. Germline CDR1 is SSHAT and CDR2 is FNYEAQ (reference sequence). The CDR3 protein is CASNSRTSGVQETQYF. DNA for the CDR3: TGTGCTAGCAACTCCCGAACTAGCGGTGTACAAGAGACCCAGTACTTC.

The chain is built from TRBV6-2 or TRBV6-3 and TRBJ1-2; D ambiguous. Per the germline V gene, CDR1 is MNHEY and CDR2 is SVGEGT. The CDR3 has 14 amino acids. Trimming cost V 6 bases and J 7 bases, with 18 bases left between them. The CDR3 DNA is TGTGCCAGCAGCCCCACAGCGGGGTATGTTGGCTACACCTTC. Protein: CASSPTAGYVGYTF.

The rearrangement links TRBV24-1 to TRBJ1-2, with a weak D call TRBD1 (6 bases). Looked up from germline, CDR1 is KGHDR and CDR2 is SFDVKD. The CDR3 is made up of 14 amino acids. Trimming left V 7 bases short and J 8 bases short, with 19 bases between. CDR3 residues: CATSANREGRGYTF. The CDR3 DNA reads TGTGCCACCAGCGCAAACAGGGAGGGGCGCGGCTACACCTTC.

The rearrangement uses TRBV12-3 or TRBV12-4 and TRBJ2-3; unclear D gene. V was pared by 2 bases and J by 2 bases, with 14 bases between. The CDR3 has 16 amino acids. CDR3 sequence reads: CASSLTLGYHTDTQYF. CDR3 DNA: TGTGCCAGCAGTTTAACCCTTGGGTACCACACAGATACGCAGTATTTT.

The chain combines TRBV5-4 with TRBJ2-1, with TRBD2 identical over 14 bases. The ends lost 3 bases at V and 0 bases at J; junction bases unmatched: 2. The CDR3 loop spans 17 amino acids. CDR1 is SGHNT and CDR2 is YYREEE in the germline V gene (reference sequence). CDR3 loop: CASSSGLAGGSYNEQFF. CDR3 nucleotide sequence: TGTGCCAGCAGCTCAGGACTAGCGGGGGGCTCCTACAATGAGCAGTTCTTC.

This clonotype was seen a few times. This chain uses TRBV4-1 with TRBJ2-5; 7 bases are a match to TRBD1. The ends lost 4 bases at V and 4 bases at J; junction bases unmatched: 9. The V gene's germline CDR1 is MGHRA and CDR2 YSYEKL. CDR3 length: 15 amino acids. In DNA, the CDR3 is TGCGCCAGCAGCCTCATGGACAGGCCCCGAGAGACCCAGTACTTC. Translating gives CASSLMDRPRETQYF.